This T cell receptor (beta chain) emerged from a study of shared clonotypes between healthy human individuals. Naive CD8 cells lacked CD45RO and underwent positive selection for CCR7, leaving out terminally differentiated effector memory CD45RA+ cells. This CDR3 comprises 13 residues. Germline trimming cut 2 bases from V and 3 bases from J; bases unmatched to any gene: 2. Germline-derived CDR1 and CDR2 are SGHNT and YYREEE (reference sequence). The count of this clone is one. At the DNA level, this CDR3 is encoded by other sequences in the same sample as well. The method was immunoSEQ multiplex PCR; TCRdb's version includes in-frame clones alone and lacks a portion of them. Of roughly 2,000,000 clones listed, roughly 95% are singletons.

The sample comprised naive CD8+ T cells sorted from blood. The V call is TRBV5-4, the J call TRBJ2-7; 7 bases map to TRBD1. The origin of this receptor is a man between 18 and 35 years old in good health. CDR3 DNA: TGTGCCAGCAGCTTCCAGGGGGACTACGAGCAGTACTTC. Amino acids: CASSFQGDYEQYF. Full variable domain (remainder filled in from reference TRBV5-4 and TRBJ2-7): ETGVTQSPTHLIKTRGQQVTLRCSSQSGHNTVSWYQQALGQGPQFIFQYYREEENGRGNFPPRFSGLQFPNYSSELNVNALELDDSALYLCASSFQGDYEQYFGPGTRLTVT.